The sequence of this T cell receptor beta chain was determined in a study of cytomegalovirus exposure and HLA in healthy donors. Notes on this clone: Its antigen is as yet unknown.

Primers: 60 Vbeta forward and 13 Jbeta reverse. Assay used: immunoSEQ multiplex PCR; TCRdb lists only in-frame clones, some missing. The data contain about 150,000 clones, approximately 80% of them singletons. The study, taken as a whole, reports: A later analysis reportedly identified an Asian-associated ancestry cluster as carrying fewer N-insertions than the 666-donor mean.

This CDR3 contains 13 residues. The J segment lost 10 bases and the V segment lost 2 bases, leaving 10 bases of the junction unmatched. Germline V gene lookup returns CDR1 SQVTM and CDR2 ANQGSEA. Specimen: PBMCs. The receptor comes from a woman aged 35 to 49 in good health and CMV-seronegative. The chain carries TRBV29-1 and TRBJ1-2; 7 bases fit TRBD1. CDR3 nucleotides: TGCAGCGTTGAAATCGGGGACAGAAGTCACTACACCTTC. This encodes CSVEIGDRSHYTF.